This T cell receptor beta chain emerged from a study of T cell changes during pregnancy in multiple sclerosis. Assay: immunoSEQ multiplex PCR; the TCRdb copy retains only in-frame clones and omits some. The sample has around 35,000 clones, around nine tenths seen once. Germline-derived CDR1 and CDR2 are MGHRA and YSYEKL. Germline trimming cut 1 base from V and 2 bases from J; bases unmatched to any gene: 10. This CDR3 has 17 amino acids. The gene calls are TRBV4-1 and TRBJ1-2; 7 bases line up with TRBD1. This specimen was CD8+ T cells from peripheral blood mononuclear cells, taken before pregnancy. The clonotype was recovered from a female donor with multiple sclerosis, enrolled in a pregnancy study. CDR3 protein: CASSQGEDATGNYGYTF. CDR3 sequence (DNA): TGCGCCAGCAGCCAAGGAGAGGATGCGACAGGGAACTATGGCTACACCTTC.